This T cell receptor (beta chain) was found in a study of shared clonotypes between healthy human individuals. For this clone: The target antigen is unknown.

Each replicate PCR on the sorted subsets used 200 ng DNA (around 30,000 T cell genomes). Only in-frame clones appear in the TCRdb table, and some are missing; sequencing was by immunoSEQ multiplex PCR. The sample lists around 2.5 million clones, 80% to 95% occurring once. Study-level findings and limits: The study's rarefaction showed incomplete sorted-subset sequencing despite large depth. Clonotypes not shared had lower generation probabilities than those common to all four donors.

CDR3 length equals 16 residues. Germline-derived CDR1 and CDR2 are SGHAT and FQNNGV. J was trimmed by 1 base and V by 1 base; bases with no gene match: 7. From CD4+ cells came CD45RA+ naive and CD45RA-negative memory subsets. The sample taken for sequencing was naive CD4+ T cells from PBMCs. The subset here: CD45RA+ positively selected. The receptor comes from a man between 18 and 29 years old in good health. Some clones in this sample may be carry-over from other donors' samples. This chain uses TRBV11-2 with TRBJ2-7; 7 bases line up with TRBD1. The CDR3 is CASSLGGQQVSYEQYF. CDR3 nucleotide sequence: TGTGCCAGCAGCTTAGGGGGACAGCAAGTTTCCTACGAGCAGTACTTC.